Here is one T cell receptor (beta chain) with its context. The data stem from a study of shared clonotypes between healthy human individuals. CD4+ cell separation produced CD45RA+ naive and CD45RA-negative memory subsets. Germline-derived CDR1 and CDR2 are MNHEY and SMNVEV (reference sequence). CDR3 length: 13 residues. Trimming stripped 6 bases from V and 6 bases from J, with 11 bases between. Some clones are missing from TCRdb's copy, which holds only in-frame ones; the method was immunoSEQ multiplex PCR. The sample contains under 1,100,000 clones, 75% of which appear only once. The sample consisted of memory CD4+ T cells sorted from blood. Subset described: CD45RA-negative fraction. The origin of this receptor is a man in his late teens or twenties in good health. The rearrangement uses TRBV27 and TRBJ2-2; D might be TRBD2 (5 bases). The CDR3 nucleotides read TGTGCCAGCAGAGGGTTCGGGGCCGGGGAGCTGTTTTTT. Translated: CASRGFGAGELFF.